This is a list of T cell receptor beta chains from one sample in a study of shared clonotypes between healthy human individuals. Data came from immunoSEQ multiplex PCR; TCRdb stores just in-frame clones and leaves some out. The data contain roughly 2,300,000 clones, less than 95% of them singletons. Sequencing used naive CD4+ T cells from PBMCs. These receptors were collected from a man aged 18 to 30 in good health. Some clones in this sample may be carry-over from other donors' samples. CDR3s include the opening cysteine and the closing phenylalanine or tryptophan. Each record gives: D gene, clone size, J gene, V gene, CDR3 DNA, CDR3 protein. D genes are given only for firm matches. Only part of the rows carry a size: once, few, many, or a class if the clone is expanded.

>TRBD1|once|TRBJ1-3|TRBV5-4
TGTGCCAGCAGCTTGGACAGGGGTTGGGCCACCATATATTTT
CASSLDRGWATIYF
>TRBD1|.|TRBJ1-1|TRBV5-4
TGTGCCAGCAGCCAGACAGGGTACACTGAAGCTTTCTTT
CASSQTGYTEAFF
>TRBD1|.|TRBJ1-5|TRBV9
TGTGCCAGCAGCCAGGGGGGGCTGGGCAATCAGCCCCAGCATTTT
CASSQGGLGNQPQHF
>.|.|TRBJ2-1|TRBV7-9
TGTGCCAGCAGCTTAGGGCGGCGGAGGGCCAATGAGCAGTTCTTC
CASSLGRRRANEQFF
>.|.|TRBJ2-7|TRBV5-8
TGTGCCAGCAGCTTTGGCCCGGAAGCCTACGAGCAGTACTTC
CASSFGPEAYEQYF
>.|.|TRBJ1-2|TRBV30
TGTGCCTGGGTCTTCAATGGCCTGGGGGGCTACACCTTC
CAWVFNGLGGYTF
>TRBD2|.|TRBJ2-3|TRBV29-1
TGCAGCGTGATTCTAGCGGGAGGCCGCACAGATACGCAGTATTTT
CSVILAGGRTDTQYF
>.|.|TRBJ1-2|TRBV28
TGTGCCAACAGAGGGGCTAAGAACTATGGCTACACCTTC
CANRGAKNYGYTF
>.|few|TRBJ1-1|TRBV18
TGTGCCAGCTCACCACAGGGGTTGAACACTGAAGCTTTCTTT
CASSPQGLNTEAFF
>.|.|TRBJ1-1|TRBV19
TGTGCCAGTAGTATAGGGATCAGGGAAGGCACTGAAGCTTTCTTT
CASSIGIREGTEAFF
>TRBD2|once|TRBJ2-2|TRBV5-1
TGCGCCAGCAGCTTGATAGCGGGGGCGAACACCGGGGAGCTGTTTTTT
CASSLIAGANTGELFF
>TRBD2|.|TRBJ2-2|TRBV5-1
TGCGCCAGCAGCTGGACTAGCGGAAACACCGGGGAGCTGTTTTTT
CASSWTSGNTGELFF
>.|.|TRBJ2-6|TRBV7-3
TGTGCCAGCAGCTTAAGGCCCCTCTCTGGGGCCAACGTCCTGACTTTC
CASSLRPLSGANVLTF
>TRBD2|.|TRBJ2-5|TRBV7-6
TGTGCCAGCAGCGCGACTAGCGGGAGGGAGACCCAGTACTTC
CASSATSGRETQYF
>.|.|TRBJ2-3|TRBV7-2
TGTGCCAGCAGCTTTGGACGGTTTAGCACAGATACGCAGTATTTT
CASSFGRFSTDTQYF
>.|once|TRBJ2-1|TRBV7-9
TGTGCCAGCAGCTTAGTTTACACGACTGTCAATGAGCAGTTCTTC
CASSLVYTTVNEQFF
>.|.|TRBJ2-3|TRBV7-2
TGTGCCAGCAGCCCTGGCACAGATACGCAGTATTTT
CASSPGTDTQYF
>TRBD2|.|TRBJ2-2|TRBV7-9
TGTGCCAGCAGCTTACTAGCGGGAGTCAACACCGGGGAGCTGTTTTTT
CASSLLAGVNTGELFF
>TRBD2|.|TRBJ2-4|TRBV5-8
TGTGCCAGCAGCCTGACCGGGACTACTAAAAACATTCAGTACTTC
CASSLTGTTKNIQYF
>.|.|TRBJ1-1|TRBV11-2
TGTGCCAGCAGCGCCGACAGGATGAACACTGAAGCTTTCTTT
CASSADRMNTEAFF
>TRBD2|.|TRBJ2-3|TRBV19
TGTGCCAGTAGTCCGGCGGGTAGCGGGGTCCGCACAGATACGCAGTATTTT
CASSPAGSGVRTDTQYF
>.|.|TRBJ2-6|TRBV6-6
TGTGCCAGCTCCACCGGAACGGTCTCTGGGGCCAACGTCCTGACTTTC
CASSTGTVSGANVLTF
>.|.|TRBJ2-2|TRBV7-2
TGTGCCAGCAGCCGCCCCGGGGCCCGACCCCACACCGGGGAGCTGTTTTTT
CASSRPGARPHTGELFF
>TRBD2|.|TRBJ2-3|TRBV28
TGTGCCAGCAGTTTGACGTCAGCGGGGAATACGCAGTATTTT
CASSLTSAGNTQYF
>.|.|TRBJ1-2|TRBV6-5
TGTGCCAGCAGCCACAGGGAAAACTATGGCTACACCTTC
CASSHRENYGYTF
>TRBD2|.|TRBJ2-7|TRBV11-3
TGTGCCAGCAGCTTAAGCGGGAGCTCCTACGAGCAGTACTTC
CASSLSGSSYEQYF
>.|.|TRBJ1-2|TRBV5-1
TGCGCCAGCAGCTTGGTGGCAAACAACTATGGCTACACCTTC
CASSLVANNYGYTF
>.|few|TRBJ1-5|TRBV28
TGTGCCAGCAGTTTATCACAGTTCAATCAGCCCCAGCATTTT
CASSLSQFNQPQHF
>TRBD2|.|TRBJ2-1|TRBV6-1
TGTGCCAGCAGTGAAGTTGGCGGGAGGGCCGTCAATGAGCAGTTCTTC
CASSEVGGRAVNEQFF
>TRBD1|.|TRBJ1-1|TRBV30
TGTGCCTGGACGACAGGCGGGACAGGAGCTTTCTTT
CAWTTGGTGAFF
>.|.|TRBJ2-2|TRBV4-1
TGCGCCAGCAGCCAAGATCTAGCGACAGAACCGAACACCGGGGAGCTGTTTTTT
CASSQDLATEPNTGELFF
>.|.|TRBJ2-7|TRBV19
TGTGCCAGTAGTATTGGGGGCCAACTAAGCTACGAGCAGTACTTC
CASSIGGQLSYEQYF
>.|.|TRBJ2-3|TRBV7-9
TGTGCCAGCAGCCCCGGACAGTCAGATACGCAGTATTTT
CASSPGQSDTQYF
>TRBD1|.|TRBJ2-3|TRBV28
TGTGCCAGCACCCACGACAGGGCCACAGATACGCAGTATTTT
CASTHDRATDTQYF
>.|.|TRBJ2-7|TRBV27
TGTGCCAGCAGTTCCCAGGGAGGAGAGGACTACGAGCAGTACTTC
CASSSQGGEDYEQYF
>.|.|TRBJ1-3|TRBV11-2
TGTGCCAGCAGCTTTGGGCAGTCCATCTCTGGAAACACCATATATTTT
CASSFGQSISGNTIYF
>TRBD1|.|TRBJ1-6|TRBV28
TGTGCCAGCAGTTCCGGGACAGGGTCTTTACCCCTCCACTTT
CASSSGTGSLPLHF
>.|.|TRBJ2-7|TRBV7-9
TGTGCCAGCAGCTTAGGATTCGGGGGCGAGCAGTACTTC
CASSLGFGGEQYF
>.|.|TRBJ2-7|TRBV28
TGTGCCAGCAGTGCCGACCGCGGCCGGGTGACGACGGAGCAGTACTTC
CASSADRGRVTTEQYF
>TRBD2|.|TRBJ2-7|TRBV7-9
TGTGCCAGCAGCTTAGACTGGGACTACTCCTACGAGCAGTACTTC
CASSLDWDYSYEQYF
>.|.|TRBJ2-5|TRBV5-1
TGCGCCAGCAGCATGACAGTTCAAGAGACCCAGTACTTC
CASSMTVQETQYF
>.|.|TRBJ1-1|TRBV9
TGTGCCAGCAGCCCTCAGCCTTCGAACACTGAAGCTTTCTTT
CASSPQPSNTEAFF
>.|once|TRBJ2-5|TRBV28
TGTGCCAGCAGGGTCGGGGAGGTCCAAGAGACCCAGTACTTC
CASRVGEVQETQYF
>TRBD2|.|TRBJ2-7|TRBV6-5
TGTGCCAGCAGTTACTCGGGACTAGGCTACGAGCAGTACTTC
CASSYSGLGYEQYF
>.|.|TRBJ1-4|TRBV28
TGTGCCAGCAGCCTACAGACAACTAATGAAAAACTGTTTTTT
CASSLQTTNEKLFF
>.|once|TRBJ2-3|TRBV7-2
TGTGCCAGCAGCTTAGTTCCAGATACGCAGTATTTT
CASSLVPDTQYF
>TRBD2|.|TRBJ2-1|TRBV18
TGTGCCAGCTCACCAATAGGACTAGCGGGAGCGTCTGAGCAGTTCTTC
CASSPIGLAGASEQFF
>.|.|TRBJ1-4|TRBV29-1
TGCAGCGTTCTACGGGGGGCCAATGAAAAACTGTTTTTT
CSVLRGANEKLFF
>.|once|TRBJ2-7|TRBV7-2
TGTGCCAGCAGCTTAGGAAGAGCGAAGTTACCCTACGAGCAGTACTTC
CASSLGRAKLPYEQYF
>.|.|TRBJ2-3|TRBV25-1
TGTGCCAGCAGTCGGGGCAGCCCTAAGAGCACAGATACGCAGTATTTT
CASSRGSPKSTDTQYF
>.|.|TRBJ2-7|TRBV5-4
TGTGCCAGCAGCCCCGGGCCCTTAGGCTACGAGCAGTACTTC
CASSPGPLGYEQYF
>.|.|TRBJ2-7|TRBV18
TGTGCCAGCTCACCAGCAGGGAACGAGCAGTACTTC
CASSPAGNEQYF
>.|.|TRBJ1-2|TRBV19
TGTGCCAGTACCCCCGTCGAAGGGCGGGCTAACTATGGCTACACCTTC
CASTPVEGRANYGYTF
>.|.|TRBJ1-5|TRBV14
TGTGCCAGCAGCCAAGTTCACGGCTTGCCCCAGCATTTT
CASSQVHGLPQHF
>.|.|TRBJ1-1|TRBV5-4
TGTGCCAGCAGCACCCCCAGGGCAGGGAACACTGAAGCTTTCTTT
CASSTPRAGNTEAFF
>.|.|TRBJ2-1|TRBV9
TGTGCCAGCAGCTGGACGGGGCACTACAATGAGCAGTTCTTC
CASSWTGHYNEQFF
>.|.|TRBJ2-5|TRBV7-2
TGTGCCAGCAGAAGTGGGGGGCACCGAACTCCAGAGACCCAGTACTTC
CASRSGGHRTPETQYF
>TRBD2|once|TRBJ2-1|TRBV11-3
TGTGCCAGCAGCTTAGGTGGAGGCGGGAGAAAGGAGCAGTTCTTC
CASSLGGGGRKEQFF
>.|.|TRBJ1-3|TRBV18
TGTGCCAGCTCACCACTCGAAACCAGCTCTGGAAACACCATATATTTT
CASSPLETSSGNTIYF
>.|.|TRBJ2-1|TRBV11-3
TGTGCCAGCAGCTTAGGACTAACCAATAACAATGAGCAGTTCTTC
CASSLGLTNNNEQFF